These 31 T cell receptor beta chains came from one sample sequenced in a study of T-cell reconstitution after alpha-beta-depleted transplantation in children. During its preparation, the TCRbeta library received unique molecular identifiers. One entry per CDR3 protein results from TCRdb running MiXCR on the PCR reads. This table holds some 350,000 distinct CDR3 sequences, about a tenth found once. The specimen was PBMCs from the stem cell graft donor, collected from the stem cell graft. These receptors were taken from a human donor who donated a stem cell graft to a child with acute lymphoblastic leukemia.

The V and J genes are TRBV4-1 and TRBJ2-2; TRBD2 is a possible D gene (7 bases). The germline CDR1 and CDR2 sequences are MGHRA and YSYEKL. The CDR3 covers 19 residues. V was pared by 0 bases and J by 4 bases, with 21 bases between. The CDR3 reads CASSQDRGAWGEITGELFF. As DNA, the CDR3 is TGCGCCAGCAGCCAAGATCGGGGGGCTTGGGGGGAGATCACCGGGGAGCTGTTTTTT.

J is TRBJ2-7 and V is TRBV4-2, with 9 nucleotides matching TRBD2. J gave up 7 bases and V 0 bases, and 10 bases lay outside the gene matches. The CDR3 totals 16 residues. The germline V gene encodes CDR1 LGHNA and CDR2 YNFKEQ. CDR3 in DNA: TGTGCCAGCAGCCAAGAACGGGGACTAGCCGGGTGGGAGCAGTACTTC. Residues: CASSQERGLAGWEQYF.

This chain connects TRBV7-9 to TRBJ2-2; 8 bases are shared with TRBD2. J lost 1 base, V lost 1 base, and 8 bases had no gene match. CDR1 is SEHNR, CDR2 FQNEAQ, per germline (reference sequence). The CDR3 length is 18 residues. CDR3 in DNA: TGTGCCAGCAGCTTAGGCGCGGGAGGACTGTTGAACACCGGGGAGCTGTTTTTT. Its protein is CASSLGAGGLLNTGELFF.

About this clonotype: A much more abundant neighbour one base away suggests this may be a read error. This chain connects TRBV5-6 to TRBJ2-5, with D perhaps TRBD1 (6 bases). Germline values: CDR1 SGHDT, CDR2 YYEEEE. This CDR3 contains 16 residues. CDR3 loop: CASSVTRSGVGETQNF. CDR3 nucleotides: TGTGCCAGCAGCGTAACCCGATCAGGGGTCGGGGAGACCCAGAACTTC.

This clonotype was observed many times. The chain couples TRBV28 to TRBJ1-1; TRBD1 might be the D (6 bases). Trimming took off 7 bases at V and 1 base at J, with 13 bases between the two ends. CDR1 is MDHEN and CDR2 is SYDVKM in the germline V gene. This CDR3 spans 14 amino acids. CDR3 bases: TGTGCCAGCATCAGACAGGCTGGGAACACTGAAGCTTTCTTT. As protein: CASIRQAGNTEAFF.

This clonotype was seen only a few times. This chain uses TRBV20-1 with TRBJ2-7; 10 nucleotides match TRBD2. The germline V gene has CDR1 DFQATT and CDR2 SNEGSKA (reference sequence). This CDR3 has 15 amino acids. Trimming cost V 6 bases and J 6 bases; bases outside gene matches: 14. The DNA of the CDR3 is TGCAGTGCGAGTACCCTCAGCGGGAGGGCCCCCGAGCAGTACTTC. Its translation: CSASTLSGRAPEQYF.

This clonotype has just a few counts. The gene calls are TRBV5-5 and TRBJ2-7, with TRBD2 matching 11 bases. The CDR3 extends over 15 amino acids. CDR1 is SGHKS and CDR2 is YYEKEE in the germline V gene (reference sequence). The ends lost 4 bases at V and 3 bases at J; junction bases unmatched: 6. The DNA of the CDR3 is TGTGCCAGCAGCCTCCAGACTAGCGGGATCTACGAGCAGTACTTC. Protein sequence: CASSLQTSGIYEQYF.

The rearrangement uses TRBV7-2 and TRBJ2-1; the D gene is possibly TRBD1 (6 bases). Per germline, CDR1 SGHTA and CDR2 FQGNSA. CDR3 length equals 16 residues. V was shortened by 1 base and J by 10 bases, with 20 bases between the two germline ends. The CDR3 DNA follows: TGTGCCAGCAGCTTAGTTTCGGTTAGGGGGAGTGACGAGCAGTTCTTC. This encodes CASSLVSVRGSDEQFF.

This clonotype was seen ten or more times. The gene calls are TRBV7-9 and TRBJ2-7; 9 bases align to TRBD2. V shed 5 bases and J 0 bases; nucleotides not matched to a gene: 5. CDR3 size: 15 residues. Germline V gene sequence: CDR1 SEHNR, CDR2 FQNEAQ (reference sequence). The CDR3 region is CASSRTTSGSYEQYF. The CDR3 DNA is TGTGCCAGCAGCCGCACGACTAGCGGCTCCTACGAGCAGTACTTC.

The table lists this clonotype with many counts. The chain uses TRBV12-3 or TRBV12-4 and TRBJ2-1; perhaps D is TRBD1 or TRBD2 (5 bases each). The CDR3 is 12 residues long. The germline V and J ends were trimmed by 6 bases and 15 bases, with 18 bases remaining between them. The CDR3, as DNA: TGTGCCAGCAGCCTCCGGGACGCCGCGGGGTTCTTC. Its translation: CASSLRDAAGFF.

This clonotype appeared a few times. The rearrangement links TRBV6-1 to TRBJ2-7, with 9 bases matching TRBD2. Germline V gene sequence: CDR1 MNHNS, CDR2 SASEGT. The junction had 5 bases not matched to a gene; V was cut back by 2 bases and J by 3 bases. There are 15 residues in the CDR3. The CDR3 bases are TGTGCCAGCAGTGAATTAGCGGGAGCCAGCTACGAGCAGTACTTC. It yields the protein CASSELAGASYEQYF.

The chain recombines TRBV27 with TRBJ2-1; 8 bases are a match to TRBD2. The CDR3 extends over 18 amino acids. The junction had 16 bases not matched to a gene; V was cut back by 0 bases and J by 9 bases. Germline V gene sequence: CDR1 MNHEY, CDR2 SMNVEV (reference sequence). CDR3 sequence: CASSLSAYGTSLHFEQFF. Here the CDR3 DNA reads TGTGCCAGCAGTTTATCGGCGTACGGGACTAGTCTTCATTTTGAGCAGTTCTTC.

This clonotype was seen more than once but under ten times. The J gene is TRBJ2-3, the V gene TRBV4-3; TRBD2 matches at 12 bases. From germline, CDR1 is LGHNA and CDR2 YSLEER. The CDR3 covers 17 residues. J was trimmed by 4 bases and V by 3 bases; bases with no gene match: 8. The CDR3 sequence is CASSHHLAGGPADTQYF. The CDR3 nucleotides are TGCGCCAGCAGCCACCACCTAGCGGGAGGGCCGGCAGATACGCAGTATTTT.

This clonotype was found many times. The V gene is TRBV28, the J gene TRBJ2-1; 7 nucleotides match TRBD2. With 5 bases clipped from V and 6 bases from J, the junction kept 7 bases outside the gene matches. CDR3 length: 14 amino acids. Per germline, CDR1 MDHEN and CDR2 SYDVKM. The CDR3 nucleotides are TGTGCCAGCAGTGGACGACTAGCAGCCAATGAGCAGTTCTTC. Protein product: CASSGRLAANEQFF.

V gene TRBV20-1 combines with J gene TRBJ2-2; 8 bases fit TRBD1. The ends lost 3 bases at V and 0 bases at J; junction bases unmatched: 12. The CDR3 runs to 18 residues. Germline CDR1 is DFQATT and CDR2 is SNEGSKA (reference sequence). CDR3 in amino acids: CSARSLNGQGANTGELFF. CDR3 DNA sequence: TGCAGTGCTAGGAGTCTAAACGGACAGGGAGCGAACACCGGGGAGCTGTTTTTT.

This chain joins TRBV25-1 and TRBJ2-3, with 8 bases that match TRBD2. CDR3 length: 14 residues. After removal of 3 bases from V and 5 bases from J, the junction contained 4 bases not matched to a gene. The germline gives CDR1 MGHDK, CDR2 SYGVNS. CDR3 coding DNA: TGTGCCAGCAGTGAGCCAGCGGGAGTAGATACGCAGTATTTT. Translated: CASSEPAGVDTQYF.

This clonotype was seen repeatedly, ten times or more. The rearrangement links TRBV24-1 to TRBJ2-2; 10 bases fit TRBD1. This CDR3 has 17 amino acids. Germline CDR1 and CDR2: KGHDR and SFDVKD. After removal of 5 bases from V and 3 bases from J, the junction contained 8 bases not matched to a gene. The CDR3 sequence is CATSGHSGTGDTGELFF. CDR3 sequence (DNA): TGTGCCACCAGTGGTCACTCCGGGACAGGGGACACCGGGGAGCTGTTTTTT.

V is TRBV20-1 and J is TRBJ2-1; 10 bases map to TRBD2. The CDR3 covers 17 residues. J was trimmed by 2 bases and V by 0 bases; bases with no gene match: 7. Germline V lookup: CDR1 DFQATT, CDR2 SNEGSKA (reference sequence). Here the CDR3 reads CSARDGTSESTYNEQFF. As DNA, the CDR3 is TGCAGTGCTAGAGATGGGACTAGCGAATCCACCTACAATGAGCAGTTCTTC.

This clonotype was observed a few times. V and J are TRBV20-1 and TRBJ1-2, with 12 bases lining up with TRBD1. The CDR3 has 20 amino acids. V shed 0 bases, J shed 6 bases, and the junction held 20 bases outside the gene matches. Looked up from germline, CDR1 is DFQATT and CDR2 is SNEGSKA (reference sequence). CDR3 coding DNA: TGCAGTGCTAGAGATACGGGACAGGGGGCGGGGGGTGGTAGGGACCATGGCTACACCTTC. Translating gives CSARDTGQGAGGGRDHGYTF.

This clonotype was seen at least ten times. The chain has TRBV24-1 and TRBJ2-1, with D possibly being TRBD1 (6 bases). Germline V gives CDR1 KGHDR, CDR2 SFDVKD. V was clipped by 2 bases and J by 1 base, with 14 bases between them. CDR3 length: 17 amino acids. The CDR3 sequence: CATSDSIQGSSYNEQFF. The CDR3 coding sequence is TGTGCCACCAGTGATTCGATACAGGGTTCTTCCTACAATGAGCAGTTCTTC.

In this sample, this clonotype turned up a few times. The gene calls are TRBV20-1 and TRBJ2-1; no firm D call. The CDR3 length is 12 residues. Germline V CDR1 and CDR2: DFQATT, SNEGSKA (reference sequence). The V end was cut by 0 bases, the J end by 8 bases, with 8 bases between. The CDR3 DNA reads TGCAGTGCTAGAGATTTCACTGATGAGCAGTTCTTC. It encodes CSARDFTDEQFF.

This clonotype turned up a few times. The chain combines TRBV6-2 or TRBV6-3 with TRBJ1-1; D is undetermined. V lost 0 bases and J lost 1, with 6 bases in between. The CDR3 runs 14 residues. Per germline, CDR1 MNHEY and CDR2 SVGEGT. CDR3 region: CASSYSKQNTEAFF. CDR3 nucleotides: TGTGCCAGCAGTTACTCGAAGCAGAACACTGAAGCTTTCTTT.

The chain is built from TRBV11-2 and TRBJ2-7; TRBD2 agrees at 8 bases. CDR1 is SGHAT and CDR2 is FQNNGV in the germline V gene. The ends lost 8 bases at V and 7 bases at J; junction bases unmatched: 10. The CDR3 is made up of 13 amino acids. The CDR3 DNA follows: TGTGCCAGCTCTGGTGGAGCGGGAGAAGAGCAGTACTTC. This gives the protein CASSGGAGEEQYF.

This clonotype has a handful of counts. The chain joins TRBV6-2 or TRBV6-3 to TRBJ1-1, with D unclear. V gave up 2 bases and J gave up 9 bases, with 19 bases separating them. Germline CDR1 and CDR2: MNHEY and SVGEGT. The CDR3 is made up of 15 amino acids. The CDR3 reads CASSYVPTQRPQAFF. CDR3 nucleotides: TGTGCCAGCAGTTACGTTCCCACCCAGCGACCTCAAGCTTTCTTT.

J is TRBJ2-5 and V is TRBV11-2; D ambiguous. This CDR3 is 15 amino acids long. CDR1 SGHAT and CDR2 FQNNGV come from the germline V gene. The V gene lost 1 base and the J gene lost 3 bases, with 12 bases spanning the gap. For the CDR3, the DNA is TGTGCCAGCAGCTTAGGGTTCCTAGTAGAAGAGACCCAGTACTTC. Translated: CASSLGFLVEETQYF.

This clonotype was counted only a few times. V gene TRBV7-9 combines with J gene TRBJ2-1; TRBD2 matches 8 bases. This CDR3 has 13 amino acids. The germline V gene has CDR1 SEHNR and CDR2 FQNEAQ (reference sequence). V dropped 9 bases and J dropped 7; count of bases not matched to a gene: 8. The CDR3 region is CASLAGTLNEQFF. In nucleotides, the CDR3 is TGTGCCAGTTTAGCGGGGACTTTGAATGAGCAGTTCTTC.

The chain employs TRBV6-1 and TRBJ2-7; D not certain. CDR1 and CDR2 (germline): MNHNS, SASEGT. Trimming cost V 1 base and J 3 bases, with 13 bases left between them. The CDR3 consists of 15 residues. The DNA for the CDR3 is TGTGCCAGCAGTGAAGAGGCACTTAGAAACTACGAGCAGTACTTC. Translating it yields CASSEEALRNYEQYF.

Comments on this clonotype: At one end, the junction sequence differs from germline, possibly due to a read error. The chain combines TRBV7-6 with TRBJ2-3; a weak D match, TRBD2 (6 bases). Germline loops: CDR1 SGHVS, CDR2 FNYEAQ. This CDR3 region has 16 residues. CDR3 protein: CGSSAFSGFSTDTQYF. CDR3 DNA: TGTGGCAGCAGCGCTTTTAGCGGATTTAGCACAGATACGCAGTATTTT.

The chain uses TRBV20-1 and TRBJ2-2; D is perhaps TRBD2 (6 bases). V lost 0 bases to trimming and J lost 4 bases, with 15 bases between them. CDR3 size: 16 residues. Germline V gene data show CDR1 as DFQATT and CDR2 as SNEGSKA (reference sequence). The DNA of the CDR3 is TGCAGTGCTAGAGATCTGAGGGACTCCCGCACCGGGGAGCTGTTTTTT. Amino acids: CSARDLRDSRTGELFF.

This clonotype was counted many times. The chain is built from TRBV10-3 and TRBJ2-1, with TRBD2 matching over 14 bases. CDR3 length: 13 residues. Germline trimming cut 8 bases from V and 9 bases from J; bases unmatched to any gene: 3. Looked up from germline, CDR1 is ENHRY and CDR2 is SYGVKD. The CDR3 DNA reads as TGTGCCATCGGGACTAGCGGGAGCGCTGAGCAGTTCTTC. It yields the protein CAIGTSGSAEQFF.

The rearrangement links TRBV5-1 to TRBJ2-3; 11 bases fit TRBD2. The junction had 3 bases not matched to a gene; V was cut back by 4 bases and J by 5 bases. Per the germline V gene, CDR1 is SGHRS and CDR2 is YFSETQ. CDR3 length: 14 amino acids. CDR3 bases: TGCGCCAGCAGCGGAGGACTAGCGGGAGATACGCAGTATTTT. Translating it yields CASSGGLAGDTQYF.